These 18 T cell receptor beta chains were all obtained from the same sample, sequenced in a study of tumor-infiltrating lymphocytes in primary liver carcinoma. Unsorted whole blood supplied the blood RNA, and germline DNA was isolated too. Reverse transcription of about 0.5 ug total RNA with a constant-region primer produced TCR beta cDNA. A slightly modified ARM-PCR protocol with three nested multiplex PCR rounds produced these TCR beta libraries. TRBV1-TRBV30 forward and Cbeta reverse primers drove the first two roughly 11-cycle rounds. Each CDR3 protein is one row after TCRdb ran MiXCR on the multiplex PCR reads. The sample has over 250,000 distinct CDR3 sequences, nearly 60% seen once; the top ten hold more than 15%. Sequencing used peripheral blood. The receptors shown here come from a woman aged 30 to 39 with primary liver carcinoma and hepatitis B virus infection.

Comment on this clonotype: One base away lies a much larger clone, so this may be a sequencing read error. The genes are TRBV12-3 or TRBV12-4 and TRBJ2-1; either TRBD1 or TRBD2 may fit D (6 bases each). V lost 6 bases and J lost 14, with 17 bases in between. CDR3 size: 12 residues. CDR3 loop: CASSLGGIREFF. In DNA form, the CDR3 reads TGTGCCAGCAGCCTAGGGGGGATTCGGGAGTTCTTC.

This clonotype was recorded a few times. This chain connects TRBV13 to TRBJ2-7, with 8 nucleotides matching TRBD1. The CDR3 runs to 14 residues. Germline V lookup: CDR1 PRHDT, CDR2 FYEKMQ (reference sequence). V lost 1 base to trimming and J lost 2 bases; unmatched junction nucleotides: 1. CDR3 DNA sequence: TGTGCCAGCAGCTTAGAGGACAGGGCCTACGAGCAGTACTTC. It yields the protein CASSLEDRAYEQYF. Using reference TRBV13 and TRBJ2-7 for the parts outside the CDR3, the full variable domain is AAGVIQSPRHLIKEKRETATLKCYPIPRHDTVYWYQQGPGQDPQFLISFYEKMQSDKGSIPDRFSAQQFSDYHSELNMSSLELGDSALYFCASSLEDRAYEQYFGPGTRLTVT.

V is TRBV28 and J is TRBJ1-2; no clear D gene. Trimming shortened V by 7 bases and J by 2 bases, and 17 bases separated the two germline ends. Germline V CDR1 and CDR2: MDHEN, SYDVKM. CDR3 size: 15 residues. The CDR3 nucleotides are TGTGCCAGCACCTGGGGTGGGCGTTTGAACTATGGCTACACCTTC. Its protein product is CASTWGGRLNYGYTF.

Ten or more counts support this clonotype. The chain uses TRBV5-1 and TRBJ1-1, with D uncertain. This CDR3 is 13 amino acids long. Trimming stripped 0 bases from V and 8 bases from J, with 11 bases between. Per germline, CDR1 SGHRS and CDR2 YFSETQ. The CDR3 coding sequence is TGCGCCAGCAGCTTGGACCTCCGAGGAGAAGCTTTCTTT. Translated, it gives CASSLDLRGEAFF.

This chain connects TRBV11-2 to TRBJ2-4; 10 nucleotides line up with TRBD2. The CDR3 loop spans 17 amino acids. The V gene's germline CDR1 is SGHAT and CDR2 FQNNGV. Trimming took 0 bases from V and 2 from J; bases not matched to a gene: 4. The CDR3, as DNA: TGTGCCAGCAGCTTAGATACTAGCGGGATTACCAAAAACATTCAGTACTTC. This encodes CASSLDTSGITKNIQYF.

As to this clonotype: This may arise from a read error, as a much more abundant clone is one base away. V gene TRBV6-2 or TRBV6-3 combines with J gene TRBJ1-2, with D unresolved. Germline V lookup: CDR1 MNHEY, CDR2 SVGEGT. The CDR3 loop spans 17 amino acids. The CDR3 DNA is TGTGCCAGCAGTTACTCGAAGGGTCTCGGCAGCCTCTATGGCAACACCTTC. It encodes CASSYSKGLGSLYGNTF.

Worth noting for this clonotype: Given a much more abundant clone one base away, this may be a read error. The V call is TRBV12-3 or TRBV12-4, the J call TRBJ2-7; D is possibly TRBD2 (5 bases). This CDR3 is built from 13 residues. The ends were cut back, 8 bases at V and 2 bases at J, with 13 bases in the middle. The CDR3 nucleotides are TGTGCCAGCGGGGTCGGGGTGACCTACGAGCAGTACTTC. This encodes CASGVGVTYEQYF.

CDR3 amino acids: CASSQDKGEETQYF. CDR3 nucleotides: TGCGCCAGCAGCCAAGATAAGGGGGAGGAGACCCAGTACTTC. The chain has TRBV4-1 and TRBJ2-5; possibly TRBD1 for D (6 bases). V lost 0 bases and J lost 5, with 10 bases in between. CDR1 is MGHRA and CDR2 is YSYEKL in the germline V gene. The CDR3 extends over 14 amino acids.

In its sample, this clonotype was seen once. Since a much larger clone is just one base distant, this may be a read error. The CDR3: CASSQERIAWYEQYF. DNA for the CDR3: TGTGCCAGCAGCCAGGAGAGAATAGCGTGGTACGAGCAGTACTTC. The chain employs TRBV4-3 and TRBJ2-7; a weak D match, TRBD2 (5 bases). In germline, CDR1 is LGHNA, CDR2 YSLEER. The CDR3 is 15 residues long.

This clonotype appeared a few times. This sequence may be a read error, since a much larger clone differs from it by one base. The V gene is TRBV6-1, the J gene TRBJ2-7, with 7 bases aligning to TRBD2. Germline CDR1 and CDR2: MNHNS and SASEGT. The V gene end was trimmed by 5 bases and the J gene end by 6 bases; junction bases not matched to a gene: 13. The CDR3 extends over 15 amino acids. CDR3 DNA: TGTGCCAGCAGTCCCCGGAGCGGGAAAAGTCCCGAGCAGTACTTC. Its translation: CASSPRSGKSPEQYF.

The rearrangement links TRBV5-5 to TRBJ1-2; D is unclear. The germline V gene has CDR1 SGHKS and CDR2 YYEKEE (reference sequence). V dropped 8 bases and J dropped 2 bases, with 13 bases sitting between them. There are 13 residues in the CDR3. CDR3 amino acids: CARSPTTNYGYTF. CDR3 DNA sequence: TGTGCCAGAAGCCCTACAACCAACTATGGCTACACCTTC.

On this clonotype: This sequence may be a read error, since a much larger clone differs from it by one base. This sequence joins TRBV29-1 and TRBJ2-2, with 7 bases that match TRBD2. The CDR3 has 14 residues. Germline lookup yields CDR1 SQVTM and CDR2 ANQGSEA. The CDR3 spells CSVEWREYTGKLFF. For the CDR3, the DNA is TGCAGCGTTGAATGGCGGGAGTACACCGGGAAGCTGTTTTTT.

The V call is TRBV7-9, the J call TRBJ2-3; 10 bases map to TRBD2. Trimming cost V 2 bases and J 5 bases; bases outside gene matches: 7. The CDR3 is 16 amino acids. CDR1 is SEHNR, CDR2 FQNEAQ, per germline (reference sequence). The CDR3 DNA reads TGTGCCAGCAGCTTACCACTAGCGGGAAACGAAGATACGCAGTATTTT. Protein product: CASSLPLAGNEDTQYF.

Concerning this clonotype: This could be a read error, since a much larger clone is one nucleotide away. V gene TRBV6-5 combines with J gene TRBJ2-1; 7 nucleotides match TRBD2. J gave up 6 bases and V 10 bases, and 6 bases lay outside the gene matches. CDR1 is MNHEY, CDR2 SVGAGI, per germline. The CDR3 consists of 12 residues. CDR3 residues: CAICERGNEQFF. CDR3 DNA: TGTGCCATCTGTGAGCGGGGCAATGAGCAGTTCTTC.

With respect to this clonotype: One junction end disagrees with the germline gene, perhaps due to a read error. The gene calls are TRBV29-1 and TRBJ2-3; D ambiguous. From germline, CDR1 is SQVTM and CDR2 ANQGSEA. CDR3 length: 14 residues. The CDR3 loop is CGVRRAASTDTQYF. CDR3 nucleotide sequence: TGCGGCGTACGAAGGGCAGCCAGTACAGATACGCAGTATTTT.

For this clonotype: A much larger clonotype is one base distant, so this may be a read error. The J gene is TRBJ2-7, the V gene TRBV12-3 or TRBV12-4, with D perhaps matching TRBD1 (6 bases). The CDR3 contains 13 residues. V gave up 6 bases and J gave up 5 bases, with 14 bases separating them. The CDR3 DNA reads TGTGCCAGCAGAGACCGGGACACCCACGAGCAGTACTTC. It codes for CASRDRDTHEQYF.

CDR3 sequence: CSASDAHSNQPQHF. The CDR3 nucleotides read TGCAGTGCTAGTGACGCCCATAGCAATCAGCCCCAGCATTTT. This chain uses TRBV20-1 with TRBJ1-5, with unresolved D. The CDR3 sequence is 14 residues long. The germline gives CDR1 DFQATT, CDR2 SNEGSKA (reference sequence). V was pared by 3 bases and J by 0 bases, with 9 bases between.

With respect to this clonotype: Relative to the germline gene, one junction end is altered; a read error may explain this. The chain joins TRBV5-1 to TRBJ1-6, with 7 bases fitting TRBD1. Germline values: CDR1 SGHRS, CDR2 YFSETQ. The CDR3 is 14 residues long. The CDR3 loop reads CTSSSAGTARSLHF. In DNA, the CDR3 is TGCACCAGCAGCTCGGCCGGGACAGCTCGGTCCCTCCACTTT.